These 32 T cell receptor beta chains were all obtained from the same sample, sequenced in a study of PD-1 blockade in classical Hodgkin lymphoma. Relapse after autologous stem cell transplantation occurred in every patient, and brentuximab vedotin exposure varied. Repertoires were generated with immunoSEQ multiplex PCR, while TCRdb's copy carries only in-frame clones and drops some. The table has nearly 25,000 clones, approximately 69% seen once. The specimen was peripheral blood mononuclear cells (PBMCs), collected at baseline. All receptors derive from a human donor with classical Hodgkin lymphoma.

The V call is TRBV4-1, the J call TRBJ1-2; D is undetermined. This CDR3 spans 16 amino acids. The germline gives CDR1 MGHRA, CDR2 YSYEKL. V was clipped by 0 bases and J by 2 bases, with 13 bases between them. Here the CDR3 reads CASSQDGEGENYGYTF. DNA for the CDR3: TGCGCCAGCAGCCAAGATGGAGAGGGAGAGAACTATGGCTACACCTTC.

A single count supports this clone. The chain employs TRBV25-1 and TRBJ2-1; 7 nucleotides match TRBD2. Germline CDR1 and CDR2: MGHDK and SYGVNS. The CDR3 is made up of 11 amino acids. The ends lost 8 bases at V and 9 bases at J; junction bases unmatched: 4. The CDR3 nucleotides are TGTGCCAGCCATAGCGGGCGTGAGCAGTTCTTC. This translates into CASHSGREQFF.

The rearrangement links TRBV4-1 to TRBJ1-3, with D possibly matching TRBD1 (6 bases). Germline V gene data show CDR1 as MGHRA and CDR2 as YSYEKL. Trimming stripped 0 bases from V and 2 bases from J, with 8 bases between. The CDR3 totals 15 residues. The CDR3 region has the DNA TGCGCCAGCAGCCAAGAAGACAGGCCTGGAAACACCATATATTTT. Translating it yields CASSQEDRPGNTIYF.

The gene calls are TRBV6-1 and TRBJ1-1; 7 bases are shared with TRBD1. Germline CDR1 is MNHNS and CDR2 is SASEGT. V lost 7 bases and J lost 1; bases outside the gene matches: 6. This CDR3 is 14 amino acids long. The CDR3 bases are TGTGCCAGCAATCCGACAGGGCCGAACACTGAAGCTTTCTTT. It yields the protein CASNPTGPNTEAFF.

This clone came up a few times. J is TRBJ1-1 and V is TRBV30; D is ambiguous. In germline, CDR1 is GTSNPN, CDR2 SVGIG (reference sequence). The length of the CDR3 is 14 residues. The V and J ends lost 0 bases and 2 bases respectively, with 10 bases between them. The CDR3 loop reads CAWSVWGINTEAFF. In DNA form, the CDR3 reads TGTGCCTGGAGTGTTTGGGGAATTAACACTGAAGCTTTCTTT. The full variable domain, completed using reference TRBV30 and TRBJ1-1, is SQTIHQWPATLVQPVGSPLSLECTVEGTSNPNLYWYRQAAGRGLQLLFYSVGIGQISSEVPQNLSASRPQDRQFILSSKKLLLSDSGFYLCAWSVWGINTEAFFGQGTRLTVV.

This rearrangement joins TRBV7-9 to TRBJ2-7, with a possible D match to TRBD1 (5 bases). CDR1 is SEHNR, CDR2 FQNEAQ, per germline (reference sequence). The CDR3 covers 14 residues. The V gene lost 1 base and the J gene lost 2 bases, with 9 bases spanning the gap. CDR3 residues: CASSLDDSTYEQYF. The CDR3 nucleotides are TGTGCCAGCAGCTTAGACGACAGCACCTACGAGCAGTACTTC.

In its sample, this clone was seen once. This sequence joins TRBV28 and TRBJ1-1, with 8 bases that match TRBD1. In germline, CDR1 is MDHEN, CDR2 SYDVKM. Trimming at V came to 3 bases and at J to 0 bases, leaving 0 bases not matched to a gene. This CDR3 contains 14 residues. CDR3 region: CASSLDRVNTEAFF. Here the CDR3 DNA reads TGTGCCAGCAGTTTGGACAGGGTGAACACTGAAGCTTTCTTT.

The count of this clone is one. The chain uses TRBV19 and TRBJ2-6; D is unresolved. CDR1 is LNHDA and CDR2 is SQIVND in the germline V gene (reference sequence). The germline V and J ends were trimmed by 6 bases and 1 base, with 7 bases remaining between them. The CDR3 has 14 amino acids. This chain's CDR3 is CASSPPSGANVLTF. The CDR3 region has the DNA TGTGCCAGTAGCCCCCCTTCTGGGGCCAACGTCCTGACTTTC.

This chain uses TRBV18 with TRBJ2-1, with D perhaps matching TRBD1 (6 bases). Trimming cost V 3 bases and J 2 bases, with 14 bases left between them. This CDR3 has 16 amino acids. Germline V gives CDR1 KGHSH, CDR2 LQKENI. CDR3 region: CASSPGQSTPYNEQFF. The CDR3 DNA sequence: TGTGCCAGCTCACCCGGACAGAGTACACCCTACAATGAGCAGTTCTTC.

This chain connects TRBV5-8 to TRBJ1-3; D remains ambiguous. Trimming stripped 2 bases from V and 2 bases from J, with 11 bases between. The germline V gene has CDR1 SGHTS and CDR2 YDEGEE. The CDR3 is 15 amino acids. The CDR3 protein is CASSFSGGAGNTIYF. In nucleotides, the CDR3 is TGTGCCAGCAGCTTTAGCGGCGGAGCTGGAAACACCATATATTTT.

This clone came up a few times. The chain uses TRBV13 and TRBJ2-5; 8 bases align to TRBD2. This CDR3 comprises 15 residues. Germline V lookup: CDR1 PRHDT, CDR2 FYEKMQ (reference sequence). The V and J ends lost 5 bases and 5 bases, in that order; junction bases with no gene match: 10. The CDR3 loop is CASSPRTSMGETQYF. The CDR3 DNA follows: TGTGCCAGCAGCCCCCGGACTAGCATGGGGGAGACCCAGTACTTC.

V is TRBV7-9 and J is TRBJ2-7; 11 nucleotides line up with TRBD1. After removal of 4 bases from V and 7 bases from J, the junction contained 12 bases not matched to a gene. The CDR3 runs 16 residues. The germline V gene encodes CDR1 SEHNR and CDR2 FQNEAQ (reference sequence). For the CDR3, the DNA is TGTGCCAGCAGCTCTTGGACAGGGGGCGATCTGGGGGAGCAGTACTTC. Translation gives CASSSWTGGDLGEQYF.

The V gene is TRBV29-1, the J gene TRBJ2-1; 8 nucleotides line up with TRBD2. Germline CDR1 reads SQVTM; CDR2 reads ANQGSEA. The V and J ends lost 7 bases and 3 bases, in that order; junction bases with no gene match: 11. This CDR3 is built from 15 residues. CDR3 coding DNA: TGCAGCGCAGAAGACACGGGGGGGCACTACAATGAGCAGTTCTTC. Translating gives CSAEDTGGHYNEQFF.

The chain has TRBV27 and TRBJ1-1; D is possibly TRBD1 (5 bases). Germline values: CDR1 MNHEY, CDR2 SMNVEV (reference sequence). The ends were cut back, 6 bases at V and 4 bases at J, with 9 bases in the middle. The CDR3 is 12 residues long. This CDR3 is CASSLRGTEAFF. The CDR3 bases are TGTGCCAGCAGCTTAAGGGGCACTGAAGCTTTCTTT.

The V and J genes are TRBV6-5 and TRBJ2-1; tentatively, D is TRBD2 (5 bases). The CDR3 consists of 13 residues. V gave up 6 bases and J gave up 6 bases, with 12 bases separating them. The germline CDR1 and CDR2 sequences are MNHEY and SVGAGI. The DNA of the CDR3 is TGTGCCAGCAGACCACGCGGAGGCAATGAGCAGTTCTTC. It translates to CASRPRGGNEQFF.

This clone appeared a single time. This chain joins TRBV28 and TRBJ1-5, with TRBD1 identical over 10 bases. CDR1 and CDR2 from the germline V gene are MDHEN and SYDVKM. The CDR3 loop spans 15 amino acids. V lost 6 bases and J lost 5; bases outside the gene matches: 7. As DNA, the CDR3 is TGTGCCAGCAGAGCCGGGACAGGGGTTTATCAGCCCCAGCATTTT. Encoded protein: CASRAGTGVYQPQHF.

The rearrangement joins TRBV7-9 to TRBJ1-4; TRBD1 agrees at 7 bases. In germline, CDR1 is SEHNR, CDR2 FQNEAQ (reference sequence). V gave up 4 bases and J gave up 3 bases; unmatched junction bases: 8. CDR3 length: 16 residues. CDR3 bases: TGTGCCAGCAGCTCTCGACAGGGCGGGTCTAATGAAAAACTGTTTTTT. Encoded protein: CASSSRQGGSNEKLFF.

This clone was found a few times. The rearrangement joins TRBV4-1 to TRBJ2-3, with D perhaps TRBD1 or TRBD2 (5 bases each). The V end lost 1 base, the J end lost 1 base, and 9 bases lay between the germline ends. Germline V gene data show CDR1 as MGHRA and CDR2 as YSYEKL. The CDR3 is 15 residues long. The chain's CDR3 is CASSQVGGGTDTQYF. The CDR3 nucleotides are TGCGCCAGCAGCCAAGTTGGGGGTGGCACAGATACGCAGTATTTT.

J is TRBJ1-6 and V is TRBV5-1; D ambiguous. Looked up from germline, CDR1 is SGHRS and CDR2 is YFSETQ. Trimming pared 0 bases from V and 10 bases from J, leaving 14 bases between. The CDR3 spans 15 residues. The CDR3 protein is CASSLEPAFESPLHF. In nucleotides, the CDR3 is TGCGCCAGCAGCTTGGAACCGGCCTTTGAATCACCCCTCCACTTT.

The genes are TRBV5-6 and TRBJ2-5, with D possibly matching TRBD2 (6 bases). Germline CDR1 SGHDT, CDR2 YYEEEE. The CDR3 is 15 amino acids. Trimming stripped 0 bases from V and 5 bases from J, with 14 bases between. CDR3 loop: CASSLDGGYFETQYF. CDR3 sequence (DNA): TGTGCCAGCAGCTTGGACGGGGGATACTTCGAGACCCAGTACTTC.

The chain has TRBV4-3 and TRBJ1-2; D is possibly TRBD1 (5 bases). V was pared by 0 bases and J by 4 bases, with 12 bases between. The germline V gene has CDR1 LGHNA and CDR2 YSLEER. The CDR3 loop spans 15 amino acids. CDR3 protein: CASSQDLEGFYGYTF. In DNA form, the CDR3 reads TGCGCCAGCAGCCAAGATTTGGAGGGGTTCTATGGCTACACCTTC.

This clone qualifies as medium-sized. The chain joins TRBV4-2 to TRBJ1-5, with D tentatively TRBD1 (6 bases). V lost 0 bases and J lost 0, with 12 bases in between. CDR1 and CDR2 from the germline V gene are LGHNA and YNFKEQ. The CDR3 is 17 amino acids. For the CDR3, the DNA is TGTGCCAGCAGCCAAGATTACAGGGTTTATAGCAATCAGCCCCAGCATTTT. Amino acids: CASSQDYRVYSNQPQHF.

This clone showed up just once. The genes are TRBV4-3 and TRBJ2-3, with 11 bases lining up with TRBD2. In germline, CDR1 is LGHNA, CDR2 YSLEER. The CDR3 loop spans 15 amino acids. V was pared by 4 bases and J by 3 bases, with 3 bases of the junction left unmatched. This CDR3 is CASSLSGGDTDTQYF. CDR3 DNA: TGCGCCAGCAGCCTTAGCGGGGGGGATACAGATACGCAGTATTTT.

This clone was seen only once. This chain uses TRBV11-1 with TRBJ2-1, with no clear D. Per germline, CDR1 SGHAT and CDR2 FQDESV (reference sequence). The ends were cut back, 3 bases at V and 2 bases at J, with 17 bases in the middle. The CDR3 runs 17 residues. Here the CDR3 DNA reads TGTGCCAGCAGCTTTTTTGGTGGTAGCAGTGCCTACAATGAGCAGTTCTTC. This translates into CASSFFGGSSAYNEQFF.

This chain links TRBV10-3 with TRBJ1-1; TRBD1 agrees at 8 bases. Trimming removed 4 bases from V and 4 bases from J; junction bases left unmatched: 2. The CDR3 is 13 residues long. The V gene's germline CDR1 is ENHRY and CDR2 SYGVKD. The CDR3 is CAISGGTGTEAFF. CDR3 DNA: TGTGCCATCAGTGGAGGGACAGGCACTGAAGCTTTCTTT.

Note on this clone: Other DNA sequences of this sample code for an identical CDR3. The genes are TRBV2 and TRBJ2-1, with TRBD1 matching 10 bases. The V gene's germline CDR1 is SNHLY and CDR2 FYNNEI. Trimming cost V 10 bases and J 7 bases; bases outside gene matches: 10. This CDR3 contains 14 residues. CDR3 DNA sequence: TGTGCCATCATAGGGGACAGGGGAGGGAATGAGCAGTTCTTC. This codes for CAIIGDRGGNEQFF.

V gene TRBV28 combines with J gene TRBJ1-4, with a weak D call TRBD1 (6 bases). The V gene lost 9 bases and the J gene lost 3 bases, with 20 bases spanning the gap. Germline V gene sequence: CDR1 MDHEN, CDR2 SYDVKM. The CDR3 has 16 residues. CDR3 nucleotides: TGTGCCAGTAACTCCCGCGACGGGGGGCCTAATGAAAAACTGTTTTTT. This encodes CASNSRDGGPNEKLFF.

The chain has TRBV29-1 and TRBJ2-1; perhaps TRBD2 as D (5 bases). The CDR3 is 14 residues long. Germline assignment: CDR1 SQVTM and CDR2 ANQGSEA. The ends were cut back, 2 bases at V and 4 bases at J, with 12 bases in the middle. CDR3 DNA sequence: TGCAGCGTTGAATTACGGGAAACTTACAATGAGCAGTTCTTC. This gives the protein CSVELRETYNEQFF.

The gene calls are TRBV6-5 and TRBJ2-1; the match to TRBD2 covers 7 bases. This CDR3 region has 14 residues. Germline values: CDR1 MNHEY, CDR2 SVGAGI. Germline trimming cut 6 bases from V and 1 base from J; bases unmatched to any gene: 3. The CDR3 coding sequence is TGTGCCAGCAGGGCTAGCGGATCCTACAATGAGCAGTTCTTC. Encoded protein: CASRASGSYNEQFF.

J is TRBJ1-2 and V is TRBV4-1; the D is unclear. Germline V gene data show CDR1 as MGHRA and CDR2 as YSYEKL. CDR3 length: 13 amino acids. The germline V and J ends were trimmed by 4 bases and 1 base, with 7 bases remaining between them. CDR3: CASSLGDNYGYTF. The CDR3 DNA reads as TGCGCCAGCAGCCTCGGGGATAACTATGGCTACACCTTC.

This chain links TRBV15 with TRBJ1-1; D is uncertain. Looked up from germline, CDR1 is LNHNV and CDR2 is YYDKDF (reference sequence). Trimming left V 0 bases short and J 4 bases short, with 6 bases between. CDR3 length: 13 amino acids. CDR3 nucleotides: TGTGCCACCAGCAGAGAGGAAACCACTGAAGCTTTCTTT. Translating gives CATSREETTEAFF.

The V gene is TRBV13, the J gene TRBJ2-2; 8 nucleotides align to TRBD2. With 4 bases clipped from V and 1 base from J, the junction kept 8 bases outside the gene matches. CDR3 length: 17 amino acids. Germline V gives CDR1 PRHDT, CDR2 FYEKMQ (reference sequence). DNA of the CDR3: TGTGCCAGCAGCTCATACCTCGGGGGGGTGAACACCGGGGAGCTGTTTTTT. Protein sequence: CASSSYLGGVNTGELFF.